These 29 T cell receptor beta chains were sequenced from one sample in a study of T cell changes during pregnancy in multiple sclerosis. Assay used: immunoSEQ multiplex PCR; TCRdb lists only in-frame clones, some missing. The sample has about 36,000 clones, roughly 91% seen once; the top ten hold 0.4% to 0.6%. The starting material was CD4+ T cells from peripheral blood mononuclear cells, obtained in the second trimester of pregnancy. All receptors come from a female donor in good health, enrolled as a control in a pregnancy study.

The rearrangement uses TRBV11-1 and TRBJ1-1, with 8 bases that match TRBD1. Germline V CDR1 and CDR2: SGHAT, FQDESV (reference sequence). CDR3 size: 15 residues. J was trimmed by 1 base and V by 5 bases; bases with no gene match: 6. CDR3: CASSLRDRRNTEAFF. The CDR3 DNA reads as TGTGCCAGCAGCCTCCGGGACAGGAGGAACACTGAAGCTTTCTTT.

V is TRBV19 and J is TRBJ2-3, with a weak D call TRBD1 (5 bases). Per the germline V gene, CDR1 is LNHDA and CDR2 is SQIVND (reference sequence). V shed 6 bases and J shed 6 bases, with 19 bases lying between them. The CDR3 runs to 15 residues. The CDR3, as DNA: TGTGCCAGTAGCCCCGCCAGGGCCGTATGGGATACGCAGTATTTT. Encoded protein: CASSPARAVWDTQYF.

The rearrangement links TRBV11-2 to TRBJ2-1, with D perhaps matching TRBD2 (6 bases). This CDR3 spans 16 amino acids. Trimming shortened V by 6 bases and J by 1 base, and 16 bases separated the two germline ends. CDR1 is SGHAT, CDR2 FQNNGV, per germline. The CDR3 spells CASRGRWDLSYNEQFF. Here the CDR3 DNA reads TGTGCCAGCAGAGGGAGGTGGGACCTATCCTACAATGAGCAGTTCTTC.

The chain couples TRBV4-2 to TRBJ1-4; D not resolved. Germline V gene sequence: CDR1 LGHNA, CDR2 YNFKEQ. Trimming took 1 base from V and 1 from J, leaving 4 bases between them. The CDR3 is 14 amino acids. CDR3 in DNA: TGTGCCAGCAGCCAAGGCAGAACTAATGAAAAACTGTTTTTT. This encodes CASSQGRTNEKLFF.

The rearrangement joins TRBV15 to TRBJ1-4; 7 nucleotides align to TRBD1. Germline-derived CDR1 and CDR2 are LNHNV and YYDKDF (reference sequence). There are 16 residues in the CDR3. V gave up 0 bases and J gave up 8 bases; unmatched junction bases: 9. The CDR3 reads CATSREQGGAGEKLFF. CDR3 DNA sequence: TGTGCCACCAGCAGAGAGCAGGGGGGCGCGGGAGAAAAACTGTTTTTT.

The chain uses TRBV18 and TRBJ1-1; D remains unclear. V lost 3 bases and J lost 1, with 15 bases in between. The CDR3 spans 16 residues. CDR1 KGHSH and CDR2 LQKENI come from the germline V gene. In nucleotides, the CDR3 is TGTGCCAGCTCACCTCCTAGTCTAACACAGAACACTGAAGCTTTCTTT. Protein: CASSPPSLTQNTEAFF.

The V gene is TRBV9, the J gene TRBJ2-3; 8 bases line up with TRBD1. The CDR3 has 14 amino acids. Germline assignment: CDR1 SGDLS and CDR2 YYNGEE. V was clipped by 2 bases and J by 4 bases; unmatched bases: 3. The CDR3 region has the DNA TGTGCCAGCAGCGTGACAGGGGTGGCAGATACGCAGTATTTT. Translated: CASSVTGVADTQYF.

The table lists this clone with a count of one. The V gene is TRBV27, the J gene TRBJ1-5, with 11 nucleotides matching TRBD1. The V segment lost 4 bases and the J segment 7 bases; nucleotides outside the gene matches: 6. Germline assignment: CDR1 MNHEY and CDR2 SMNVEV (reference sequence). The CDR3 extends over 15 amino acids. Here the CDR3 reads CASSSAGQGAQPQHF. CDR3 in DNA: TGTGCCAGCAGTTCCGCCGGACAGGGGGCCCAGCCCCAGCATTTT.

The V gene is TRBV19, the J gene TRBJ2-7; 10 bases are shared with TRBD2. CDR3 length: 15 residues. Germline V gene sequence: CDR1 LNHDA, CDR2 SQIVND (reference sequence). V dropped 2 bases and J dropped 3; count of bases not matched to a gene: 4. The CDR3 spells CASSISSGGDYEQYF. The CDR3 DNA reads TGTGCCAGTAGTATAAGCAGCGGGGGGGACTACGAGCAGTACTTC.

This chain connects TRBV5-1 to TRBJ2-1, with TRBD2 matching 9 bases. The J segment lost 5 bases and the V segment lost 4 bases, leaving 10 bases of the junction unmatched. CDR1 and CDR2 from the germline V gene are SGHRS and YFSETQ. This CDR3 has 16 residues. The CDR3 is CASSLRSTSGNNEQFF. The CDR3 DNA sequence: TGCGCCAGCAGCCTCCGTTCGACTAGCGGTAACAATGAGCAGTTCTTC.

The CDR3 DNA reads TGTGCCAGCTCACCACCGGTTGTTCAGGGTCGACCTGAAGCTTTCTTT. Residues: CASSPPVVQGRPEAFF. The rearrangement uses TRBV18 and TRBJ1-1, with D possibly TRBD1 on 5 matching bases. The V gene lost 0 bases and the J gene lost 6 bases, with 17 bases spanning the gap. The CDR3 loop spans 16 amino acids. Looked up from germline, CDR1 is KGHSH and CDR2 is LQKENI.

The genes are TRBV18 and TRBJ1-2; D not resolved. The CDR3 is 13 residues long. The germline CDR1 and CDR2 sequences are KGHSH and LQKENI. Trimming took 3 bases from V and 0 from J, leaving 5 bases between them. The CDR3 spells CASSPGANYGYTF. CDR3 bases: TGTGCCAGCTCACCCGGAGCTAACTATGGCTACACCTTC.

The V and J genes are TRBV19 and TRBJ1-3; no definite D call. CDR1 is LNHDA, CDR2 SQIVND, per germline (reference sequence). V was cut by 7 bases and J by 6 bases, with 16 bases left in between. The length of the CDR3 is 14 residues. CDR3 in DNA: TGTGCCAGTACGCGAGGTCCCGAAGAAAACACCATATATTTT. Residues: CASTRGPEENTIYF. The full variable domain, in which reference TRBV19 and TRBJ1-3 provide the parts outside the CDR3, is DGGITQSPKYLFRKEGQNVTLSCEQNLNHDAMYWYRQDPGQGLRLIYYSQIVNDFQKGDIAEGYSVSREKKESFPLTVTSAQKNPTAFYLCASTRGPEENTIYFGEGSWLTVV.

V is TRBV2 and J is TRBJ2-1, with TRBD1 matching 10 bases. CDR3 size: 19 residues. J lost 0 bases, V lost 5 bases, and 13 bases had no gene match. Germline CDR1 reads SNHLY; CDR2 reads FYNNEI. The DNA of the CDR3 is TGTGCCAGCAGTTTCACGGACAGGGGGATTATATCCTCCTACAATGAGCAGTTCTTC. This gives the protein CASSFTDRGIISSYNEQFF.

Comment on this clone: At one end the junction does not follow the germline gene, possibly because of a read error. The chain carries TRBV20-1 and TRBJ1-2; D uncertain. The germline gives CDR1 DFQATT, CDR2 SNEGSKA (reference sequence). The CDR3 spans 11 residues. CDR3 coding DNA: TGCAGTGCTGGAGAGGCGGGGGGCTACACCTTC. The encoded protein is CSAGEAGGYTF.

This sequence joins TRBV18 and TRBJ2-7, with TRBD2 matching 10 bases. The CDR3 length is 15 residues. V was clipped by 3 bases and J by 0 bases; unmatched bases: 2. Germline V gene data show CDR1 as KGHSH and CDR2 as LQKENI. The CDR3 reads CASSPGLASSYEQYF. The CDR3 DNA follows: TGTGCCAGCTCACCGGGACTAGCGAGCTCCTACGAGCAGTACTTC.

This clone was detected once. CDR3 amino acids: CASSRSGGTYEQYF. The CDR3 bases are TGCGCCAGCAGCCGATCGGGGGGAACCTACGAGCAGTACTTC. The genes are TRBV5-1 and TRBJ2-7; 7 positions agree with TRBD2. V dropped 4 bases and J dropped 2; count of bases not matched to a gene: 6. CDR1 and CDR2 from the germline V gene are SGHRS and YFSETQ. The length of the CDR3 is 14 residues.

This clone was seen once. The chain recombines TRBV19 with TRBJ1-3; TRBD1 agrees at 7 bases. The CDR3 consists of 15 residues. Germline CDR1 reads LNHDA; CDR2 reads SQIVND (reference sequence). Unmatched junction bases numbered 6, after V lost 6 bases and J lost 1 base. CDR3 in DNA: TGTGCCAGTAGGATCGCAGGGGGATCTGGAAACACCATATATTTT. Translation: CASRIAGGSGNTIYF.

The gene calls are TRBV15 and TRBJ1-1; a weak D match, TRBD1 (5 bases). The CDR3 extends over 14 amino acids. The ends were cut back, 1 base at V and 5 bases at J, with 11 bases in the middle. Germline V gene sequence: CDR1 LNHNV, CDR2 YYDKDF (reference sequence). The CDR3 DNA reads as TGTGCCACCAGCAGAGCCATTCAGGGAACTGAAGCTTTCTTT. Its protein is CATSRAIQGTEAFF.

This clone has more than one count but fewer than ten. The chain carries TRBV15 and TRBJ1-2; D is perhaps TRBD1 (5 bases). V lost 5 bases to trimming and J lost 4 bases, with 11 bases between them. The CDR3 has 13 residues. CDR1 is LNHNV, CDR2 YYDKDF, per germline (reference sequence). CDR3 region: CATSVRVGYGYTF. DNA of the CDR3: TGTGCCACCAGCGTCAGGGTCGGCTATGGCTACACCTTC.

J is TRBJ2-7 and V is TRBV2, with a possible D match to TRBD1 (6 bases). Germline V gene data show CDR1 as SNHLY and CDR2 as FYNNEI. V shed 6 bases and J shed 4 bases, with 16 bases lying between them. The CDR3 has 14 residues. CDR3 DNA: TGTGCCAGCAGCGCCGGTGGACAGTTATACGAGCAGTACTTC. Amino acid sequence: CASSAGGQLYEQYF.

The rearrangement joins TRBV5-1 to TRBJ2-2, with 12 nucleotides matching TRBD2. Trimming at V came to 3 bases and at J to 0 bases, leaving 18 bases not matched to a gene. The CDR3 is made up of 22 amino acids. Germline loops: CDR1 SGHRS, CDR2 YFSETQ. The CDR3 region has the DNA TGCGCCAGCAGCTCCCCAAAATCGACTAGCGGGGGCCTTAAACCGAACACCGGGGAGCTGTTTTTT. It codes for CASSSPKSTSGGLKPNTGELFF.

V and J are TRBV4-2 and TRBJ2-3, with TRBD2 as a possible D gene (6 bases). This CDR3 comprises 16 residues. CDR1 is LGHNA, CDR2 YNFKEQ, per germline. Trimming cost V 1 base and J 7 bases, with 18 bases left between them. CDR3 sequence reads: CASSQAASSGGNTQYF. The CDR3 nucleotides read TGTGCCAGCAGCCAAGCGGCGTCCTCTGGGGGGAATACGCAGTATTTT.

This chain links TRBV7-9 with TRBJ2-7, with 13 nucleotides matching TRBD2. From germline, CDR1 is SEHNR and CDR2 FQNEAQ (reference sequence). The CDR3 has 15 amino acids. V dropped 3 bases and J dropped 5; count of bases not matched to a gene: 4. The CDR3 reads CASSLWTSGRHEQYF. Written as DNA, the CDR3 is TGTGCCAGCAGCTTGTGGACTAGCGGGAGACACGAGCAGTACTTC.

This clone was counted once. CDR3 coding DNA: TGTGCCAGCAAGCAAAGCTCTGGAAACACCATATATTTT. Protein sequence: CASKQSSGNTIYF. The chain links TRBV7-9 to TRBJ1-3; D is unresolved. Deletions cut 7 bases from V and 0 bases from J, with 7 bases between. CDR3 length equals 13 residues. Germline values: CDR1 SEHNR, CDR2 FQNEAQ (reference sequence).

This chain uses TRBV7-9 with TRBJ2-3, with 9 nucleotides matching TRBD1. Germline trimming cut 1 base from V and 2 bases from J; bases unmatched to any gene: 1. Germline CDR1 and CDR2: SEHNR and FQNEAQ (reference sequence). The CDR3 sequence is 15 residues long. The CDR3 DNA follows: TGTGCCAGCAGCTTAGGGACAGGGGACACAGATACGCAGTATTTT. Its protein product is CASSLGTGDTDTQYF.

V and J are TRBV4-2 and TRBJ2-3, with a tentative D call TRBD1 (6 bases). The germline gives CDR1 LGHNA, CDR2 YNFKEQ. Trimming pared 4 bases from V and 0 bases from J, leaving 17 bases between. The CDR3 sequence is 17 residues long. The CDR3 reads CASSRKAGDLSTDTQYF. In nucleotides, the CDR3 is TGTGCCAGCAGCCGGAAGGCAGGGGACCTTAGCACAGATACGCAGTATTTT.

This clone was detected only once. This chain connects TRBV18 to TRBJ2-3; D unresolved. From germline, CDR1 is KGHSH and CDR2 LQKENI. CDR3 length: 15 residues. The V end was cut by 0 bases, the J end by 6 bases, with 13 bases between. Here the CDR3 reads CASSPPESEKDTQYF. The CDR3 DNA is TGTGCCAGCTCACCACCGGAGTCGGAGAAGGATACGCAGTATTTT. The full variable domain, completed using reference TRBV18 and TRBJ2-3, is NAGVMQNPRHLVRRRGQEARLRCSPMKGHSHVYWYRQLPEEGLKFMVYLQKENIIDESGMPKERFSAEFPKEGPSILRIQQVVRGDSAAYFCASSPPESEKDTQYFGPGTRLTVL.

The rearrangement uses TRBV18 and TRBJ2-2; possible D gene TRBD2, 6 bases. CDR1 KGHSH and CDR2 LQKENI come from the germline V gene. The ends were cut back, 3 bases at V and 3 bases at J, with 11 bases in the middle. This CDR3 contains 15 residues. The CDR3 reads CASSPTGGDTGELFF. In DNA, the CDR3 is TGTGCCAGCTCACCGACCGGGGGAGACACCGGGGAGCTGTTTTTT.